The T cell receptor (beta chain) described here comes from a study of radiotherapy plus CTLA-4 blockade in lung cancer. Whole-study results and caveats: Expansion of tumor-derived TCR clones was observed in blood after radiotherapy plus ipilimumab.

V lost 4 bases, J lost 7 bases, and 14 bases stayed unmatched. CDR3 length: 16 amino acids. The germline CDR1 and CDR2 sequences are MNHEY and SMNVEV (reference sequence). This clone has only a few counts. Its antigen is currently unknown. Using immunoSEQ multiplex PCR, the repertoire was profiled, and TCRdb retains in-frame clones only, with some absent. The table shows 55,000 or so clones, with about 80% occurring only once. The chain combines TRBV27 with TRBJ2-3; 7 nucleotides align to TRBD2. This receptor was taken from a human donor with non-small cell lung cancer whose response to radiotherapy plus ipilimumab could not be evaluated. The sequencing here drew on peripheral blood, taken from a patient treated with radiotherapy plus ipilimumab. The CDR3 here is CASSSNREGGAHTQYF. CDR3 nucleotide sequence: TGTGCCAGCAGTTCGAATAGAGAGGGAGGGGCCCATACGCAGTATTTT.